The T cell receptor beta chain described here comes from a study of T cell responses to AZD1222 COVID-19 vaccine. Overall study results and limits: A mostly white British donor set with more females was recruited, and clonal diversity was possibly underestimated.

This clone occurred once. Its antigen remains unknown. The repertoire was sequenced with immunoSEQ multiplex PCR; TCRdb's copy has only in-frame clones and lacks some. This sample has fewer than 120,000 clones, with approximately 90% found just once. The CDR3 is made up of 13 amino acids. V was clipped by 7 bases and J by 2 bases, with 12 bases between them. Germline V CDR1 and CDR2: MNHEY, SVGAGI. The sample consisted of peripheral blood, taken 28 days after the second AZD1222 dose. The rearrangement links TRBV6-5 to TRBJ2-7; tentative D call: TRBD1 (5 bases). The clonotype was recovered from an adult who received the AZD1222 COVID-19 vaccine. The CDR3 DNA is TGTGCCAGCAAAAACGACAGAACCTACGAGCAGTACTTC. Protein product: CASKNDRTYEQYF.